Listed below are T cell receptor beta chains from one sample, sequenced in a study of T cells in Graves' hyperthyroidism and ophthalmopathy. A single record per CDR3 protein comes from TCRdb applying MiXCR to the multiplex PCR reads. This sample has approximately 640,000 distinct CDR3 sequences, with 15% to 20% found just once. Sequencing was done on a sample of blood. These receptors were collected from a man between 45 and 60 years old with Graves' hyperthyroidism. Each CDR3 is given with its conserved first and last residue. The D gene is left open where the match is weak. Not all rows give a size; the values are once, few, many and, for expanded clones, a class.

CDR3: CASSFLGRPQDSGSYEQYF; size: -; D: TRBD2; J: TRBJ2-7; V: TRBV7-9
CDR3: CASTSLAEPSLYEQYF; size: -; D: TRBD2; J: TRBJ2-7; V: TRBV27
CDR3: CASSEDRGPDEQFF; size: many; D: TRBD1; J: TRBJ2-1; V: TRBV2
CDR3: CASSPLLARAGYNEQFF; size: many; D: TRBD2; J: TRBJ2-1; V: TRBV28
CDR3: CASSHGRETPNEQFF; size: few; D: TRBD2; J: TRBJ2-1; V: TRBV19
CDR3: CASSQGREMGNEQFF; size: -; D: TRBD2; J: TRBJ2-1; V: TRBV4-3
CDR3: CASSLSGQGTDTQYF; size: many; D: TRBD1; J: TRBJ2-3; V: TRBV28
CDR3: CASSPRTSNTGELFF; size: -; D: -; J: TRBJ2-2; V: TRBV9
CDR3: CSARDLGVGTGELFF; size: few; D: -; J: TRBJ2-2; V: TRBV20-1
CDR3: CASSERSNQPQHF; size: many; D: -; J: TRBJ1-5; V: TRBV2
CDR3: CSVEDGTVNTEAFF; size: many; D: TRBD1; J: TRBJ1-1; V: TRBV29-1
CDR3: CASSQDRGRGYGYTF; size: once; D: -; J: TRBJ1-2; V: TRBV4-1
CDR3: CASSQGISGSDKDEQFF; size: -; D: -; J: TRBJ2-1; V: TRBV4-2
CDR3: CASSFAGTSGSPTDTQYF; size: few; D: TRBD2; J: TRBJ2-3; V: TRBV6-2/TRBV6-3
CDR3: CAWATSGGGNEQFF; size: many; D: TRBD2; J: TRBJ2-1; V: TRBV30
CDR3: CASSPPVSGNLFF; size: -; D: -; J: TRBJ2-1; V: TRBV18